The 23 T cell receptor beta chains listed next were all sequenced from one sample in a study of post-analysis software for immune sequencing data. Study-wide points: TRBV5-6, TRBV5-1 and TRBV20-1 were among a few TRBV segments more frequent in patients than controls.

Unique molecular identifiers were present in the TCR beta cDNA libraries. TCRdb re-analysed the PCR reads in MiXCR, keeping a single row per CDR3 protein. The data hold more than 350,000 distinct CDR3 sequences, with 30% to 45% observed a single time. These receptors have no known antigen. Sequenced material: blood. These receptors were taken from a girl aged 2-10 years with multiple sclerosis.

This clonotype showed up just a few times. This chain uses TRBV11-2 with TRBJ2-1, with D perhaps matching TRBD1 or TRBD2 (5 bases each). V lost 4 bases and J lost 4, with 14 bases in between. The CDR3 is 15 residues long. The germline CDR1 and CDR2 sequences are SGHAT and FQNNGV. The CDR3 reads CASSSHGTIYNEQFF. In nucleotides, the CDR3 is TGTGCCAGCAGCTCCCACGGGACGATTTACAATGAGCAGTTCTTC.

This clonotype has only a few counts. The genes are TRBV19 and TRBJ2-7, with 10 bases lining up with TRBD2. Losses at the gene ends were 1 base for V and 3 bases for J; bases not matched to a gene: 0. Germline V lookup: CDR1 LNHDA, CDR2 SQIVND (reference sequence). This CDR3 has 14 amino acids. CDR3 DNA: TGTGCCAGTAGTATAGGGACTAGCGGCTACGAGCAGTACTTC. It encodes CASSIGTSGYEQYF.

The chain couples TRBV7-6 to TRBJ2-7; D is ambiguous. The V gene's germline CDR1 is SGHVS and CDR2 FNYEAQ. CDR3 length: 19 amino acids. Trimming left V 0 bases short and J 0 bases short, with 21 bases between. CDR3 protein: CASSLAIQAVGANSYEQYF. The CDR3 DNA reads as TGTGCCAGCAGCTTAGCGATCCAGGCGGTGGGCGCCAACTCCTACGAGCAGTACTTC. The full variable domain, rest sourced from reference TRBV7-6 and TRBJ2-7, is GAGVSQSPRYKVTKRGQDVALRCDPISGHVSLYWYRQALGQGPEFLTYFNYEAQQDKSGLPNDRFSAERPEGSISTLTIQRTEQRDSAMYRCASSLAIQAVGANSYEQYFGPGTRLTVT.

This clonotype was detected a few times. The rearrangement uses TRBV7-6 and TRBJ1-5, with TRBD1 matching over 8 bases. The V gene's germline CDR1 is SGHVS and CDR2 FNYEAQ. The CDR3 covers 13 residues. The V gene end was trimmed by 5 bases and the J gene end by 6 bases; junction bases not matched to a gene: 3. The CDR3 spells CASSQDRAQPQHF. The CDR3 bases are TGTGCCAGCAGCCAGGACAGGGCTCAGCCCCAGCATTTT. The full variable domain, with the rest looked up from reference TRBV7-6 and TRBJ1-5, is GAGVSQSPRYKVTKRGQDVALRCDPISGHVSLYWYRQALGQGPEFLTYFNYEAQQDKSGLPNDRFSAERPEGSISTLTIQRTEQRDSAMYRCASSQDRAQPQHFGDGTRLSIL.

CDR3 nucleotide sequence: TGTGCCAGCAGCGTAGCGGGGAAGACTACCTACAATGAGCAGTTCTTC. Its translation is CASSVAGKTTYNEQFF. This sequence joins TRBV9 and TRBJ2-1; TRBD2 is a possible D gene (5 bases). CDR1 and CDR2 (germline): SGDLS, YYNGEE. Trimming pared 0 bases from V and 2 bases from J, leaving 12 bases between. CDR3 size: 16 residues.

V gene TRBV24-1 combines with J gene TRBJ1-5, with D perhaps TRBD1 (5 bases). This CDR3 has 14 residues. Germline loops: CDR1 KGHDR, CDR2 SFDVKD. The V gene lost 9 bases and the J gene lost 0 bases, with 11 bases spanning the gap. In DNA form, the CDR3 reads TGTGCCACCGGGGGACGAGATAGCAATCAGCCCCAGCATTTT. Translation gives CATGGRDSNQPQHF.

V is TRBV2 and J is TRBJ2-7; 8 nucleotides agree with TRBD2. J was trimmed by 6 bases and V by 7 bases; bases with no gene match: 5. Germline CDR1 is SNHLY and CDR2 is FYNNEI. The length of the CDR3 is 12 residues. The CDR3 coding sequence is TGTGCCAGCACCGGACTAGCTGCCGAGCAGTACTTC. Translation gives CASTGLAAEQYF.

This clonotype has only a few counts. The chain recombines TRBV29-1 with TRBJ2-5; 13 bases align to TRBD2. This CDR3 has 16 amino acids. Germline V gives CDR1 SQVTM, CDR2 ANQGSEA. The J segment lost 7 bases and the V segment lost 1 base, leaving 9 bases of the junction unmatched. The CDR3 coding sequence is TGCAGCGTTGAAGTGGCGACTAGCGGGGGGTTGGGGACCCAGTACTTC. Translating it yields CSVEVATSGGLGTQYF.

The chain has TRBV20-1 and TRBJ2-5; D not certain. Trimming removed 0 bases at V and 6 bases at J, with 11 bases between. The CDR3 length is 13 residues. Germline V gives CDR1 DFQATT, CDR2 SNEGSKA (reference sequence). The CDR3 region is CSARETMVKTQYF. As DNA, the CDR3 is TGCAGTGCTAGAGAAACTATGGTGAAGACCCAGTACTTC.

The chain joins TRBV2 to TRBJ2-3; D tentatively reads TRBD1 or TRBD2 (5 bases each). The CDR3 contains 12 residues. Germline V gene data show CDR1 as SNHLY and CDR2 as FYNNEI. V lost 7 bases and J lost 4, with 9 bases in between. Here the CDR3 reads CASKLGADTQYF. As DNA, the CDR3 is TGTGCCAGCAAGTTGGGGGCAGATACGCAGTATTTT. The variable domain in full, completed from reference TRBV2 and TRBJ2-3, reads EPEVTQTPSHQVTQMGQEVILRCVPISNHLYFYWYRQILGQKVEFLVSFYNNEISEKSEIFDDQFSVERPDGSNFTLKIRSTKLEDSAMYFCASKLGADTQYFGPGTRLTVL.

The chain is built from TRBV6-1 and TRBJ1-4, with 8 bases lining up with TRBD1. Germline V CDR1 and CDR2: MNHNS, SASEGT. Trimming took 5 bases from V and 4 from J; bases not matched to a gene: 12. The CDR3 is 17 residues long. The CDR3 bases are TGTGCCAGCAGTCCGATAGGACAGGGTCGGAATAATGAAAAACTGTTTTTT. This sequence encodes CASSPIGQGRNNEKLFF.

The count of this clonotype is one. J is TRBJ2-2 and V is TRBV11-1; 7 nucleotides line up with TRBD2. Germline-derived CDR1 and CDR2 are SGHAT and FQDESV (reference sequence). V lost 0 bases to trimming and J lost 3 bases; unmatched junction nucleotides: 4. The CDR3 has 16 residues. The CDR3 loop is CASSLAGTTHTGELFF. The CDR3 bases are TGTGCCAGCAGCTTAGCCGGGACTACTCACACCGGGGAGCTGTTTTTT. The full variable domain, with the rest looked up from reference TRBV11-1 and TRBJ2-2, is EAEVAQSPRYKITEKSQAVAFWCDPISGHATLYWYRQILGQGPELLVQFQDESVVDDSQLPKDRFSAERLKGVDSTLKIQPAELGDSAMYLCASSLAGTTHTGELFFGEGSRLTVL.

V is TRBV11-2 and J is TRBJ2-4, with D perhaps matching TRBD2 (7 bases). The better agreement between TRBJ2-7 and the DNA end casts doubt on the J call. Germline loops: CDR1 SGHAT, CDR2 FQNNGV. The CDR3 length is 16 residues. As DNA, the CDR3 is TGTGCCAGCAGCTTAAGGGGGGGGGTTAAGTACTACGAGCAGTACTTC. Its translation: CASSLRGGVKYYEQYF.

On this clonotype: An end of the junction differs from the germline gene, which may be a read error. This chain links TRBV5-6 with TRBJ1-2; unclear D gene. The CDR3 has 12 residues. The V gene's germline CDR1 is SGHDT and CDR2 YYEEEE. The CDR3: CVSSLTGLGYTF. Here the CDR3 DNA reads TGTGTCAGCAGCTTGACGGGGTTAGGCTACACCTTC.

This clonotype has just a few counts. The V call is TRBV18, the J call TRBJ1-6, with D possibly being TRBD1 (6 bases). Germline CDR1 KGHSH, CDR2 LQKENI. The V end was cut by 6 bases, the J end by 2 bases, with 8 bases between. The CDR3 has 14 amino acids. The CDR3: CASSRDTYNSPLHF. The CDR3 DNA reads as TGTGCCAGCTCCAGGGACACCTATAATTCACCCCTCCACTTT.

This clonotype was seen a handful of times. The V call is TRBV6-5, the J call TRBJ2-7; 8 positions agree with TRBD1. Germline trimming cut 2 bases from V and 2 bases from J; bases unmatched to any gene: 2. The CDR3 length is 14 residues. CDR1 is MNHEY and CDR2 is SVGAGI in the germline V gene. The CDR3: CASSYNRGTYEQYF. The CDR3 region has the DNA TGTGCCAGCAGTTACAACAGGGGGACCTACGAGCAGTACTTC.

This clonotype has only a few counts. The CDR3 loop reads CASTAGVWSPLHF. The CDR3, as DNA: TGTGCCAGCACTGCGGGGGTTTGGTCACCCCTCCACTTT. This chain joins TRBV25-1 and TRBJ1-6; tentative D call: TRBD1 (5 bases). Germline loops: CDR1 MGHDK, CDR2 SYGVNS. Trimming removed 7 bases at V and 10 bases at J, with 14 bases between. The CDR3 covers 13 residues. The whole variable domain, remainder taken from reference TRBV25-1 and TRBJ1-6, is EADIYQTPRYLVIGTGKKITLECSQTMGHDKMYWYQQDPGMELHLIHYSYGVNSTEKGDLSSESTVSRIRTEHFPLTLESARPSHTSQYLCASTAGVWSPLHFGNGTRLTVT.

This clonotype was observed a few times. The rearrangement links TRBV4-2 to TRBJ2-7; the match to TRBD1 covers 8 bases. The CDR3 runs to 16 residues. V gave up 2 bases and J gave up 5 bases; unmatched junction bases: 11. The germline CDR1 and CDR2 sequences are LGHNA and YNFKEQ. CDR3 DNA sequence: TGTGCCAGCAGCCAATCCGTGGGACAGGCGATGCACGAGCAGTACTTC. This translates into CASSQSVGQAMHEQYF.

This clonotype was seen a handful of times. The chain joins TRBV6-5 to TRBJ2-7, with D possibly matching TRBD1 (6 bases). The ends were cut back, 4 bases at V and 0 bases at J, with 10 bases in the middle. The germline gives CDR1 MNHEY, CDR2 SVGAGI. This CDR3 contains 14 residues. This CDR3 is CASSLTGRSYEQYF. The CDR3 coding sequence is TGTGCCAGCAGTTTGACAGGTCGCTCCTACGAGCAGTACTTC.

This clonotype occurred a few times. The chain links TRBV28 to TRBJ1-2; tentatively, D is TRBD1 (6 bases). There are 17 residues in the CDR3. V lost 5 bases and J lost 6, with 25 bases in between. Germline loops: CDR1 MDHEN, CDR2 SYDVKM. Here the CDR3 reads CASSPQGHASAVDGYTF. The CDR3 DNA reads TGTGCCAGCAGTCCACAGGGTCATGCTTCCGCGGTTGATGGCTACACCTTC.

Points on this clonotype: Germline and junction disagree at one end, which may indicate a read error. The V and J genes are TRBV6-1 and TRBJ2-7; 7 bases fit TRBD1. The germline V gene has CDR1 MNHNS and CDR2 SASEGT. This CDR3 region has 15 residues. In DNA form, the CDR3 reads TGTGCCAACAGTCAGAGACAGGGAACCTACTACGAGCAGTACTTC. Its translation is CANSQRQGTYYEQYF.

The table lists this clonotype with a few counts. The chain is built from TRBV20-1 and TRBJ2-7, with 11 bases identical to TRBD1. The length of the CDR3 is 15 residues. Germline CDR1 is DFQATT and CDR2 is SNEGSKA (reference sequence). V lost 5 bases and J lost 0; bases outside the gene matches: 6. CDR3 loop: CSAGSGTGGSYEQYF. CDR3 nucleotides: TGCAGTGCTGGTTCCGGGACAGGGGGCTCCTACGAGCAGTACTTC.

The rearrangement links TRBV28 to TRBJ2-7; D may be TRBD1 (6 bases). The CDR3 is 16 amino acids. In germline, CDR1 is MDHEN, CDR2 SYDVKM. The V and J ends lost 6 bases and 2 bases respectively, with 20 bases between them. The CDR3 region is CASSSPLNDRPYEQYF. The CDR3 DNA reads as TGTGCCAGCAGCTCCCCCTTAAATGACAGGCCCTACGAGCAGTACTTC.